The clone carrying this T cell receptor (beta chain) has a handful of counts. The V end lost 3 bases, the J end lost 9 bases, and 18 bases lay between the germline ends. Germline V gene lookup returns CDR1 SQVTM and CDR2 ANQGSEA. There are 14 residues in the CDR3. The source of the sample is a study of spatial heterogeneity in lung cancer. Study-level information: The average count in raw reads for each unique TCR and UMI combination exceeded nine appearances.

The time point: sample taken at primary tumor resection. Unsorted tumor, nontumor lung tissue or cryopreserved PBMC supplied the whole RNA. The donors were 55 to 80 patients with non-small cell lung cancer that was early-stage and untreated. Individually, TCR cDNA molecules were each labelled with a unique molecular identifier. TCRdb reprocessed the 5' RACE reads with MiXCR, giving one entry per CDR3 protein. The data contain around 75,000 distinct CDR3 sequences, 13% of them singletons. This clonotype was obtained from a male donor with early-stage non-small cell lung cancer. The V call is TRBV29-1, the J call TRBJ2-1, with D possibly matching TRBD2 (6 bases). The source material was PBMCs, sampled at surgery. CDR3 coding DNA: TGCAGCGTTGATTGGAGGGGTACAAGATTTGAGCAGTTCTTC. As protein: CSVDWRGTRFEQFF.